This is a list of T cell receptor beta chains from one sample in a study of cytotoxic CD8 clonotypes in ibrutinib-treated CLL. Here immunoSEQ multiplex PCR was the method, and the copy in TCRdb shows in-frame clones only, minus some. The data show roughly 18,000 clones, over 70% seen once. The sequencing here drew on PBMCs, taken before ibrutinib treatment. Receptors originate from a human donor with chronic lymphocytic leukemia. The CDR3 runs from the conserved cysteine through the conserved F or W. The D gene is left open where the match is weak. Clone size is shown for a subset of rows, as once, few, many or a class of expanded clone.

j_gene | len | abundance | d_gene | v_gene | CDR3nt | CDR3aa
TRBJ1-1 | 14 | . | . | TRBV7-8 | TGTGCCAGCAGCTTAAGTGTTGGGGGCCCCGAAGCTTTCTTT | CASSLSVGGPEAFF
TRBJ2-2 | 15 | once | . | TRBV4-3 | TGCGCCAGCAGCCAAGATAAGGAGGGGGCCGGGGAGCTGTTTTTT | CASSQDKEGAGELFF
TRBJ1-3 | 15 | . | . | TRBV7-2 | TGTGCCAGCAGCTTAGAGTACAGGGCTGGAAACACCATATATTTT | CASSLEYRAGNTIYF
TRBJ2-5 | 14 | . | TRBD2 | TRBV9 | TGTGCCAGCAGCCCTAGTGTAGCGGGAGAGACCCAGTACTTC | CASSPSVAGETQYF
TRBJ1-3 | 14 | . | . | TRBV7-9 | TGTGCCAGCAGCCCCAACGGGTCTGGAAACACCATATATTTT | CASSPNGSGNTIYF
TRBJ2-7 | 15 | . | . | TRBV28 | TGTGCCAGCACCCCGGGGGGCAGTAGCTCCTACGAGCAGTACTTC | CASTPGGSSSYEQYF
TRBJ1-1 | 14 | once | TRBD1 | TRBV18 | TGTGCCAGCTCACCACAGGGGGCGGATACTGAAGCTTTCTTT | CASSPQGADTEAFF
TRBJ2-1 | 13 | . | TRBD2 | TRBV19 | TGTGCCAGTAGTGCGGCTAGCGGCAATGAGCAGTTCTTC | CASSAASGNEQFF
TRBJ2-5 | 19 | . | TRBD2 | TRBV4-1 | TGCGCCAGCAGCCATCCGGGACTAGCGGGGGGGCCCCGACAAGAGACCCAGTACTTC | CASSHPGLAGGPRQETQYF
TRBJ1-2 | 16 | . | . | TRBV7-2 | TGTGCCAGCAGCTCCATCGGGGCAGGGCAACGCTATGGCTACACCTTC | CASSSIGAGQRYGYTF
TRBJ1-4 | 16 | . | . | TRBV28 | TGTGCCAGCAGTTCCCCACTTACAGACCCGGATGAAAAACTGTTTTTT | CASSSPLTDPDEKLFF